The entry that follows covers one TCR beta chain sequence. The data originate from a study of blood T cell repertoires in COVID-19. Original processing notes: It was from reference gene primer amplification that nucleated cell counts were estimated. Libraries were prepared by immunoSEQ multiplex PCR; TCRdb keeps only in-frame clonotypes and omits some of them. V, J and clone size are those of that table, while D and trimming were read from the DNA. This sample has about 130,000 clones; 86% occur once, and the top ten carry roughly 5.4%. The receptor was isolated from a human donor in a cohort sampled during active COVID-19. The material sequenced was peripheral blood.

The CDR3 is CATSRDFGGGTQYF. The CDR3 region has the DNA TGTGCCACCAGCAGAGATTTCGGTGGCGGGACCCAGTACTTC. The rearrangement links TRBV15 to TRBJ2-5; D unclear. The length of the CDR3 is 14 residues. Germline CDR1 is LNHNV and CDR2 is YYDKDF (reference sequence). Deletions cut 0 bases from V and 7 bases from J, with 12 bases between.